The rows below give T cell receptor beta chains drawn from one sample of a study of long-term antiretroviral therapy in people with HIV. Clones were read by immunoSEQ multiplex PCR, and TCRdb kept only the in-frame ones, dropping some. The repertoire holds just under 8,000 clones, with approximately 81% as singletons. Sequenced here: unsorted PBMCs, sampled 2.5 to 2.6 years before starting antiretroviral therapy. The receptors originated from a man aged 35 to 55 with HIV. Each CDR3 is given with its conserved first and last residue. A D gene is named only where the DNA matches it firmly. Not every row has a clone size; where given, it reads once, few, many or a size class.

v_gene: TRBV27; abundance: few; j_gene: TRBJ2-7; d_gene: TRBD1; CDR3aa: CASRTGASNEQYF; CDR3nt: TGTGCCAGCAGGACAGGGGCTAGCAACGAGCAGTACTTC
v_gene: TRBV7-3; abundance: once; j_gene: TRBJ1-1; d_gene: TRBD1; CDR3aa: CASSLQGATEAFF; CDR3nt: TGTGCCAGCAGCTTACAGGGGGCCACTGAAGCTTTCTTT
v_gene: TRBV5-4; abundance: few; j_gene: TRBJ1-2; d_gene: TRBD1; CDR3aa: CASSKSGTVSQRGYTF; CDR3nt: TGTGCCAGCAGCAAGTCCGGGACAGTTTCACAGCGGGGCTACACCTTC
v_gene: TRBV7-2; abundance: once; j_gene: TRBJ2-1; d_gene: TRBD2; CDR3aa: CASSPRGAPYNEQFF; CDR3nt: TGTGCCAGCAGCCCGCGGGGGGCGCCCTACAATGAGCAGTTCTTC
v_gene: TRBV4-3; abundance: once; j_gene: TRBJ2-1; d_gene: TRBD1; CDR3aa: CASSSGTGNEQFF; CDR3nt: TGCGCCAGCAGTTCCGGGACAGGGAATGAGCAGTTCTTC
v_gene: TRBV2; abundance: .; j_gene: TRBJ1-4; d_gene: .; CDR3aa: CASSPVPTGREKLFF; CDR3nt: TGTGCCAGCTCGCCAGTTCCGACGGGTAGGGAAAAACTGTTTTTT
v_gene: TRBV29-1; abundance: .; j_gene: TRBJ2-3; d_gene: .; CDR3aa: CSVDPGRGGADTQYF; CDR3nt: TGCAGCGTTGATCCAGGACGAGGAGGTGCTGATACGCAGTATTTT
v_gene: TRBV28; abundance: .; j_gene: TRBJ2-7; d_gene: .; CDR3aa: CASRRGGPSYEQYF; CDR3nt: TGTGCCAGCAGGCGAGGGGGACCTTCGTACGAGCAGTACTTC
v_gene: TRBV5-1; abundance: .; j_gene: TRBJ2-3; d_gene: TRBD2; CDR3aa: CASSLGGGDTDTQYF; CDR3nt: TGCGCCAGCAGCTTAGGCGGGGGAGACACAGATACGCAGTATTTT
v_gene: TRBV28; abundance: once; j_gene: TRBJ1-1; d_gene: .; CDR3aa: CASSSVTVATEAFF; CDR3nt: TGTGCCAGCAGTTCGGTGACAGTTGCCACTGAAGCTTTCTTT
v_gene: TRBV6-1; abundance: .; j_gene: TRBJ1-5; d_gene: .; CDR3aa: CASSVQGRVSNQPQHF; CDR3nt: TGTGCCAGCAGTGTTCAGGGGAGGGTTAGCAATCAGCCCCAGCATTTT
v_gene: TRBV7-2; abundance: .; j_gene: TRBJ2-7; d_gene: .; CDR3aa: CASSIKSSEQYF; CDR3nt: TGTGCCAGCAGCATAAAGAGTTCCGAGCAGTACTTC
v_gene: TRBV21-1; abundance: .; j_gene: TRBJ2-3; d_gene: .; CDR3aa: CASSTFIKGKLSTDTQYF; CDR3nt: TGTGCCAGTTCAACTTTCATTAAGGGCAAACTAAGCACAGATACGCAGTATTTT
v_gene: TRBV29-1; abundance: .; j_gene: TRBJ1-2; d_gene: .; CDR3aa: CSVEGGNDYGYTF; CDR3nt: TGCAGCGTTGAAGGAGGGAACGACTATGGCTACACCTTC
v_gene: TRBV6-1; abundance: few; j_gene: TRBJ1-3; d_gene: .; CDR3aa: CASSEWGSSGNTIYF; CDR3nt: TGTGCCAGCAGTGAATGGGGCAGCTCTGGAAACACCATATATTTT
v_gene: TRBV12-5; abundance: .; j_gene: TRBJ1-1; d_gene: TRBD1; CDR3aa: CASEAGGNTEAFF; CDR3nt: TGTGCTAGTGAGGCAGGGGGGAACACTGAAGCTTTCTTT
v_gene: TRBV29-1; abundance: few; j_gene: TRBJ2-2; d_gene: TRBD2; CDR3aa: CSVERGGRTGELFF; CDR3nt: TGCAGCGTTGAGCGGGGGGGCAGAACCGGGGAGCTGTTTTTT
v_gene: TRBV19; abundance: .; j_gene: TRBJ2-3; d_gene: .; CDR3aa: CASSIRGRGTQYF; CDR3nt: TGTGCCAGTAGTATAAGGGGAAGGGGCACGCAGTATTTT
v_gene: TRBV6-1; abundance: .; j_gene: TRBJ1-2; d_gene: .; CDR3aa: CASSVRTNYGYTF; CDR3nt: TGTGCCAGCAGTGTCAGAACTAACTATGGCTACACCTTC
v_gene: TRBV18; abundance: once; j_gene: TRBJ1-4; d_gene: .; CDR3aa: CASSPVREANEKLFF; CDR3nt: TGTGCCAGCTCACCAGTCCGGGAAGCTAATGAAAAACTGTTTTTT
v_gene: TRBV6-5; abundance: few; j_gene: TRBJ2-1; d_gene: .; CDR3aa: CASSYVSTGRGEQFF; CDR3nt: TGTGCCAGCAGTTACGTATCGACAGGGCGGGGAGAGCAGTTCTTC
v_gene: TRBV5-1; abundance: once; j_gene: TRBJ2-7; d_gene: .; CDR3aa: CASSLEGPAEMYEQYF; CDR3nt: TGCGCCAGCAGCTTGGAGGGGCCGGCTGAAATGTACGAGCAGTACTTC
v_gene: TRBV29-1; abundance: .; j_gene: TRBJ2-7; d_gene: TRBD1; CDR3aa: CSAGQGSYEQYF; CDR3nt: TGCAGCGCCGGACAGGGATCCTACGAGCAGTACTTC
v_gene: TRBV5-6; abundance: .; j_gene: TRBJ2-1; d_gene: TRBD1; CDR3aa: CASSSRDRAGNEQFF; CDR3nt: TGTGCCAGCAGCTCCCGGGACAGGGCTGGCAATGAGCAGTTCTTC
v_gene: TRBV19; abundance: .; j_gene: TRBJ2-1; d_gene: TRBD2; CDR3aa: CASSLGLAGINEQFF; CDR3nt: TGTGCCAGTAGCCTGGGGCTAGCGGGGATTAATGAGCAGTTCTTC
v_gene: TRBV7-9; abundance: once; j_gene: TRBJ2-3; d_gene: .; CDR3aa: CASSLQLLTDTQYF; CDR3nt: TGTGCCAGCAGCTTACAACTCCTGACAGATACGCAGTATTTT
v_gene: TRBV9; abundance: .; j_gene: TRBJ2-5; d_gene: TRBD2; CDR3aa: CASSGSGLAGGVQETQYF; CDR3nt: TGTGCCAGCAGCGGGTCCGGACTAGCGGGGGGGGTCCAAGAGACCCAGTACTTC
v_gene: TRBV10-2; abundance: medium-sized; j_gene: TRBJ2-2; d_gene: .; CDR3aa: CASSERGSGTGELFF; CDR3nt: TGCGCCAGCAGTGAGCGGGGGTCGGGCACCGGGGAGCTGTTTTTT
v_gene: TRBV11-3; abundance: .; j_gene: TRBJ1-1; d_gene: .; CDR3aa: CASSKIRAHTEAFF; CDR3nt: TGTGCCAGCAGCAAAATCAGGGCGCACACTGAAGCTTTCTTT
v_gene: TRBV28; abundance: .; j_gene: TRBJ1-2; d_gene: TRBD1; CDR3aa: CASSFQGADYGYTF; CDR3nt: TGTGCCAGCAGTTTCCAGGGGGCGGACTATGGCTACACCTTC
v_gene: TRBV9; abundance: few; j_gene: TRBJ2-7; d_gene: TRBD2; CDR3aa: CASSVAGTSMDEQYF; CDR3nt: TGTGCCAGCAGCGTAGCCGGGACTAGCATGGACGAGCAGTACTTC
v_gene: TRBV2; abundance: .; j_gene: TRBJ1-2; d_gene: TRBD1; CDR3aa: CASSARDHRGRLGYTF; CDR3nt: TGTGCCAGCAGTGCTCGAGACCACAGGGGTCGGCTTGGCTACACCTTC
v_gene: TRBV19; abundance: few; j_gene: TRBJ2-1; d_gene: TRBD2; CDR3aa: CASSMLPGLAGIRFINEQFF; CDR3nt: TGTGCCAGTAGTATGTTACCGGGACTAGCAGGCATCCGGTTCATCAATGAGCAGTTCTTC
v_gene: TRBV27; abundance: .; j_gene: TRBJ1-1; d_gene: TRBD1; CDR3aa: CASSLGQGNTEAFF; CDR3nt: TGTGCCAGCAGTTTGGGACAGGGGAACACTGAAGCTTTCTTT
v_gene: TRBV4-1; abundance: .; j_gene: TRBJ2-7; d_gene: TRBD1; CDR3aa: CASSHRGQGAYEQYF; CDR3nt: TGCGCCAGCAGCCACCGCGGACAGGGGGCATACGAGCAGTACTTC
v_gene: TRBV10-3; abundance: .; j_gene: TRBJ2-3; d_gene: .; CDR3aa: CAISDDLGGTDTQYF; CDR3nt: TGTGCCATCAGTGATGATCTGGGAGGCACAGATACGCAGTATTTT
v_gene: TRBV4-2; abundance: once; j_gene: TRBJ2-3; d_gene: .; CDR3aa: CASSPLDSLGTDTQYF; CDR3nt: TGTGCCAGCAGCCCCCTGGACAGCCTGGGCACAGATACGCAGTATTTT
v_gene: TRBV5-4; abundance: .; j_gene: TRBJ2-1; d_gene: TRBD2; CDR3aa: CASRPTSGGDNEQFF; CDR3nt: TGTGCCAGCAGACCGACTAGCGGGGGGGACAATGAGCAGTTCTTC
v_gene: TRBV13; abundance: .; j_gene: TRBJ1-4; d_gene: TRBD1; CDR3aa: CASRRGQGAPNEKLFF; CDR3nt: TGTGCCAGCAGACGAGGACAGGGGGCACCTAATGAAAAACTGTTTTTT
v_gene: TRBV10-1; abundance: few; j_gene: TRBJ1-2; d_gene: .; CDR3aa: CASSESRGDGYTF; CDR3nt: TGCGCCAGCAGTGAGTCACGCGGGGATGGCTACACCTTC
v_gene: TRBV29-1; abundance: large; j_gene: TRBJ1-1; d_gene: .; CDR3aa: CSVRVGGGTEAFF; CDR3nt: TGCAGCGTTCGGGTCGGAGGGGGCACTGAAGCTTTCTTT
v_gene: TRBV11-2; abundance: .; j_gene: TRBJ2-7; d_gene: .; CDR3aa: CASSTPREVDTFF; CDR3nt: TGTGCCAGCAGCACCCCCCGAGAGGTGGACACCTTCTTC
v_gene: TRBV19; abundance: few; j_gene: TRBJ2-7; d_gene: TRBD1; CDR3aa: CASSGDREFEQYF; CDR3nt: TGTGCCAGTAGTGGGGACAGGGAATTCGAGCAGTACTTC
v_gene: TRBV18; abundance: .; j_gene: TRBJ1-2; d_gene: .; CDR3aa: CASSPRDGPNYGYTF; CDR3nt: TGTGCCAGCTCACCACGGGATGGTCCTAACTATGGCTACACCTTC
v_gene: TRBV28; abundance: .; j_gene: TRBJ1-5; d_gene: TRBD1; CDR3aa: CASSLEDRGRLRPQHF; CDR3nt: TGTGCCAGCAGTTTGGAGGACAGGGGGCGCTTGCGACCCCAGCATTTT
v_gene: TRBV6-5; abundance: .; j_gene: TRBJ2-2; d_gene: .; CDR3aa: CASRGGPETGELFF; CDR3nt: TGTGCCAGCAGGGGGGGGCCAGAAACCGGGGAGCTGTTTTTT
v_gene: TRBV6-6; abundance: once; j_gene: TRBJ2-3; d_gene: .; CDR3aa: CASSYSPGVGEDTQYF; CDR3nt: TGTGCCAGCAGTTACTCTCCAGGGGTAGGTGAAGATACGCAGTATTTT
v_gene: TRBV10-3; abundance: .; j_gene: TRBJ2-7; d_gene: .; CDR3aa: CAIRDTGDHEQYF; CDR3nt: TGTGCCATCAGAGACACGGGTGACCACGAGCAGTACTTC
v_gene: TRBV19; abundance: .; j_gene: TRBJ2-7; d_gene: .; CDR3aa: CASSITYGYEQYF; CDR3nt: TGTGCCAGTAGTATTACCTACGGCTACGAGCAGTACTTC
v_gene: TRBV7-3; abundance: .; j_gene: TRBJ2-3; d_gene: TRBD1; CDR3aa: CASSLGQPTDTQYF; CDR3nt: TGTGCCAGCAGCTTGGGACAGCCCACAGATACGCAGTATTTT
v_gene: TRBV6-6; abundance: .; j_gene: TRBJ1-2; d_gene: TRBD1; CDR3aa: CASRSARAQGDYGYTF; CDR3nt: TGTGCCAGCAGGTCAGCCCGGGCCCAGGGGGACTATGGCTACACCTTC
v_gene: TRBV19; abundance: .; j_gene: TRBJ2-1; d_gene: .; CDR3aa: CASSIWGEQFF; CDR3nt: TGTGCCAGTAGTATTTGGGGTGAGCAGTTCTTC
v_gene: TRBV6-5; abundance: .; j_gene: TRBJ1-3; d_gene: .; CDR3aa: CASSSVHGNTIYF; CDR3nt: TGTGCCAGCAGCTCGGTCCATGGAAACACCATATATTTT
v_gene: TRBV11-2; abundance: .; j_gene: TRBJ2-3; d_gene: .; CDR3aa: CASSLGYGATDTQYF; CDR3nt: TGTGCCAGCAGCTTAGGTTACGGGGCCACAGATACGCAGTATTTT
v_gene: TRBV21-1; abundance: .; j_gene: TRBJ1-5; d_gene: .; CDR3aa: CASSNTSDSNQPQHF; CDR3nt: TGTGCCAGCAGCAATACTTCGGATAGCAATCAGCCCCAGCATTTT
v_gene: TRBV19; abundance: .; j_gene: TRBJ1-5; d_gene: TRBD1; CDR3aa: CASRGQANNQPQHF; CDR3nt: TGTGCCAGTAGGGGACAGGCAAACAATCAGCCCCAGCATTTT